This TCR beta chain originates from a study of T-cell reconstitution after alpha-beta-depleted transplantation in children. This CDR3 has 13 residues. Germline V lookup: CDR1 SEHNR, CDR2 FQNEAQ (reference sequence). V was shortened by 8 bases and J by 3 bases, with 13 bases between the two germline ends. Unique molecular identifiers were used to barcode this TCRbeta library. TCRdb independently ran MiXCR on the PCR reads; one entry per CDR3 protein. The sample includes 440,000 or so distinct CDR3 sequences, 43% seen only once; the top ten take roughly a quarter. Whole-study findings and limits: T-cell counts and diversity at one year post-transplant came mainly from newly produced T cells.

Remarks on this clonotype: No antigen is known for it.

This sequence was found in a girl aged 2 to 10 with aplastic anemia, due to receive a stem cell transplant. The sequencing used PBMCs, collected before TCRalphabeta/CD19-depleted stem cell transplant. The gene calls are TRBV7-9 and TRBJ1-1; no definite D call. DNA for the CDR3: TGTGCCAGCGGCCCCCCCTGGGACACTGAAGCTTTCTTT. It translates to CASGPPWDTEAFF.